The 25 T cell receptor beta chains below come from one sample, sequenced in a study of liver allograft versus peripheral blood T cells. Across the whole study: Peripheral blood of the recipients supplied T cell receptor repertoires that were compared with those in transplanted livers.

TCRdb fed the reads into MiXCR, producing one record per CDR3 protein. The table lists some 14,000 distinct CDR3 sequences, 20% to 25% of them singletons. These receptors originate from a human patient who had a liver transplant. Some T cells may trace back to the graft donor.

The chain couples TRBV6-1 to TRBJ1-5; D uncertain. The germline V gene encodes CDR1 MNHNS and CDR2 SASEGT. This CDR3 is built from 13 residues. Trimming cost V 4 bases and J 11 bases, with 15 bases left between them. CDR3 residues: CASSGHGLGAQHF. The CDR3 DNA reads as TGTGCCAGCAGTGGACACGGGCTCGGGGCCCAGCATTTT.

In its sample, this clonotype was seen a few times. The chain couples TRBV7-2 to TRBJ1-5; tentative D call: TRBD1 (5 bases). From germline, CDR1 is SGHTA and CDR2 FQGNSA. Between the trimmed V and J ends, which lost 3 bases and 10 bases, there was a span of 16 bases. This CDR3 contains 14 residues. CDR3 protein: CASSLGTATEPQHF. Written as DNA, the CDR3 is TGTGCCAGCAGCTTGGGGACGGCCACGGAACCCCAGCATTTT.

This rearrangement joins TRBV7-2 to TRBJ1-1; TRBD1 matches 9 bases. Germline CDR1 is SGHTA and CDR2 is FQGNSA. The junction had 5 bases not matched to a gene; V was cut back by 4 bases and J by 5 bases. There are 14 residues in the CDR3. The chain's CDR3 is CASSSGTGRTEAFF. As DNA, the CDR3 is TGTGCCAGCAGCTCGGGGACAGGGAGGACTGAAGCTTTCTTT.

The chain joins TRBV6-2 or TRBV6-3 to TRBJ2-2, with D perhaps TRBD1 (5 bases). The V and J ends lost 6 bases and 0 bases respectively, with 5 bases between them. The CDR3 has 13 amino acids. Germline values: CDR1 MNHEY, CDR2 SVGEGT. The CDR3 loop reads CASSRANTGELFF. CDR3 nucleotides: TGTGCCAGCAGCAGGGCGAACACCGGGGAGCTGTTTTTT.

By sample fraction, this clonotype is medium-sized. The CDR3 DNA follows: TGTGCCAGCTCACCACCTAGCACAGGGGGGGGCTATGGCTACACCTTC. Its translation is CASSPPSTGGGYGYTF. This chain joins TRBV18 and TRBJ1-2, with 8 bases that match TRBD1. V was pared by 0 bases and J by 4 bases, with 7 bases of the junction left unmatched. Looked up from germline, CDR1 is KGHSH and CDR2 is LQKENI. The CDR3 length is 16 residues.

The chain uses TRBV20-1 and TRBJ1-4; possibly TRBD1 for D (5 bases). Trimming removed 5 bases at V and 5 bases at J, with 15 bases between. CDR1 is DFQATT, CDR2 SNEGSKA, per germline (reference sequence). The CDR3 sequence is 14 residues long. CDR3 nucleotide sequence: TGCAGTGCTGCAACTAGGAAGGGGAATGAAAAACTGTTTTTT. Its protein product is CSAATRKGNEKLFF.

This sequence joins TRBV2 and TRBJ2-3, with TRBD2 as a possible D gene (6 bases). Trimming removed 3 bases at V and 0 bases at J, with 13 bases between. The germline CDR1 and CDR2 sequences are SNHLY and FYNNEI. The CDR3 spans 16 residues. Here the CDR3 reads CASSDPWGDSTDTQYF. In nucleotides, the CDR3 is TGTGCCAGCAGTGACCCGTGGGGGGATAGCACAGATACGCAGTATTTT.

This clonotype is labeled as medium-sized. V is TRBV19 and J is TRBJ1-1; tentative D call: TRBD1 (6 bases). Per the germline V gene, CDR1 is LNHDA and CDR2 is SQIVND (reference sequence). The CDR3 length is 13 residues. Trimming pared 5 bases from V and 9 bases from J, leaving 16 bases between. This CDR3 reads CASSFGGAAQAFF. The CDR3 coding sequence is TGTGCCAGTAGTTTCGGGGGGGCCGCGCAAGCTTTCTTT.

J is TRBJ1-4 and V is TRBV6-2 or TRBV6-3; 8 nucleotides agree with TRBD1. The CDR3 sequence is 15 residues long. Per the germline V gene, CDR1 is MNHEY and CDR2 is SVGEGT. J gave up 6 bases and V 2 bases, and 5 bases lay outside the gene matches. CDR3 protein: CASSYETGEDEKLFF. The DNA of the CDR3 is TGTGCCAGCAGTTACGAGACAGGGGAGGATGAAAAACTGTTTTTT.

This chain joins TRBV12-3 or TRBV12-4 and TRBJ1-1; D not certain. V was shortened by 7 bases and J by 3 bases, with 12 bases between the two germline ends. This CDR3 spans 13 amino acids. The CDR3 DNA sequence: TGTGCCAGCACTATAGGCACCTACACTGAAGCTTTCTTT. Its protein is CASTIGTYTEAFF.

This clonotype came up a few times. The genes are TRBV30 and TRBJ2-7; possible D gene TRBD1, 7 bases. This CDR3 has 14 amino acids. The V gene's germline CDR1 is GTSNPN and CDR2 SVGIG (reference sequence). Between the trimmed V and J ends, which lost 4 bases and 2 bases, there was a span of 15 bases. CDR3 protein: CAWTRGTATYEQYF. CDR3 sequence (DNA): TGTGCCTGGACCCGGGGGACAGCTACCTACGAGCAGTACTTC. Based on the CDR3 plus reference TRBV30 and TRBJ2-7, the full variable domain is SQTIHQWPATLVQPVGSPLSLECTVEGTSNPNLYWYRQAAGRGLQLLFYSVGIGQISSEVPQNLSASRPQDRQFILSSKKLLLSDSGFYLCAWTRGTATYEQYFGPGTRLTVT.

This clonotype is medium-sized by share. The chain uses TRBV18 and TRBJ1-2, with 8 bases identical to TRBD1. This CDR3 is built from 14 residues. Trimming at V came to 4 bases and at J to 8 bases, leaving 9 bases not matched to a gene. Germline assignment: CDR1 KGHSH and CDR2 LQKENI. CDR3 DNA: TGTGCCAGCTCACTATTACCGGGACAGGAAGGCTACACCTTC. Encoded protein: CASSLLPGQEGYTF.

This clonotype was counted many times. The chain joins TRBV18 to TRBJ1-4, with D possibly TRBD1 on 5 matching bases. The CDR3 runs 15 residues. Trimming cost V 0 bases and J 0 bases, with 5 bases left between them. Germline assignment: CDR1 KGHSH and CDR2 LQKENI. Written as DNA, the CDR3 is TGTGCCAGCTCACCACCGACAGCAACTAATGAAAAACTGTTTTTT. It translates to CASSPPTATNEKLFF.

The chain couples TRBV11-2 to TRBJ1-2; the D is unclear. Trimming shortened V by 5 bases and J by 8 bases, and 15 bases separated the two germline ends. The CDR3 is made up of 13 amino acids. Looked up from germline, CDR1 is SGHAT and CDR2 is FQNNGV. DNA for the CDR3: TGTGCCAGCAGCCCTGACATGGGAGCGGGCTACACCTTC. Protein sequence: CASSPDMGAGYTF.

This clonotype is termed medium-sized. V is TRBV27 and J is TRBJ1-3, with unresolved D. This CDR3 contains 15 residues. Trimming removed 6 bases at V and 4 bases at J, with 16 bases between. Germline V CDR1 and CDR2: MNHEY, SMNVEV (reference sequence). As DNA, the CDR3 is TGTGCCAGCAGGTCTACAGCTATTGGAGGAAACACCATATATTTT. It codes for CASRSTAIGGNTIYF.

This clonotype was recorded many times. J is TRBJ1-6 and V is TRBV5-6, with D perhaps matching TRBD1 (5 bases). The V end was cut by 0 bases, the J end by 8 bases, with 9 bases between. The germline CDR1 and CDR2 sequences are SGHDT and YYEEEE. The CDR3 has 14 amino acids. The CDR3 is CASSLGQQYSPLHF. CDR3 sequence (DNA): TGTGCCAGCAGCTTGGGACAGCAATATTCACCCCTCCACTTT.

In this sample, this clonotype turned up many times. The rearrangement uses TRBV19 and TRBJ1-1; perhaps TRBD1 as D (5 bases). The CDR3 is 15 residues long. Trimming left V 10 bases short and J 1 base short, with 19 bases between. Germline V gives CDR1 LNHDA, CDR2 SQIVND (reference sequence). The CDR3 spells CATMTGESWNTEAFF. CDR3 bases: TGTGCCACTATGACGGGGGAGAGTTGGAACACTGAAGCTTTCTTT.

For this clonotype: Being one base from a much bigger clone, this may be a read error. The conserved final phenylalanine or tryptophan is absent from the CDR3, which likely points to a read error. The V gene is TRBV27, the J gene TRBJ1-4; D is perhaps TRBD1 (5 bases). The CDR3 sequence is 16 residues long. The germline V gene has CDR1 MNHEY and CDR2 SMNVEV (reference sequence). The CDR3 sequence is CATSGGTGPTNEKLFL. CDR3 bases: TGTGCCACCAGTGGGGGGACGGGACCAACTAATGAAAAACTGTTTTTA.

This clonotype was observed a handful of times. The chain carries TRBV29-1 and TRBJ2-1; TRBD1 is a possible D gene (6 bases). Trimming pared 8 bases from V and 12 bases from J, leaving 20 bases between. Germline CDR1 SQVTM, CDR2 ANQGSEA. The CDR3 spans 12 residues. CDR3: CSTGQKSQWQFF. The CDR3 coding sequence is TGCAGCACAGGACAGAAATCCCAGTGGCAGTTCTTC.

The genes are TRBV7-2 and TRBJ1-3; no definite D call. Germline V lookup: CDR1 SGHTA, CDR2 FQGNSA. Trimming stripped 4 bases from V and 4 bases from J, with 14 bases between. This CDR3 region has 15 residues. CDR3 region: CASSSQSGQGNTIYF. CDR3 nucleotide sequence: TGTGCCAGCAGCTCCCAATCCGGGCAAGGAAACACCATATATTTT.

This clonotype was counted only a few times. The rearrangement uses TRBV7-2 and TRBJ2-1; TRBD2 agrees at 10 bases. With 6 bases clipped from V and 4 bases from J, the junction kept 15 bases outside the gene matches. The CDR3 is 18 residues long. CDR1 and CDR2 (germline): SGHTA, FQGNSA. DNA of the CDR3: TGTGCCAGCAGATCCAGACGGGCTAGCGGGGGAACTTACAATGAGCAGTTCTTC. Translating gives CASRSRRASGGTYNEQFF.

This clonotype rates as medium-sized. The chain uses TRBV27 and TRBJ1-1, with 8 bases lining up with TRBD1. This CDR3 has 20 residues. J lost 0 bases, V lost 0 bases, and 15 bases had no gene match. Germline V gene data show CDR1 as MNHEY and CDR2 as SMNVEV (reference sequence). CDR3 nucleotide sequence: TGTGCCAGCAGTTTATCGGGTGGACAGGGAGGAAGGGCCATGAACACTGAAGCTTTCTTT. Protein product: CASSLSGGQGGRAMNTEAFF.

By proportion, this clonotype is medium-sized. V and J are TRBV10-3 and TRBJ1-6; 8 nucleotides align to TRBD1. Trimming removed 9 bases from V and 7 bases from J; junction bases left unmatched: 5. The CDR3 has 13 residues. CDR1 and CDR2 (germline): ENHRY, SYGVKD. As DNA, the CDR3 is TGTGCCATTCAGGGGGCGCGAAATTCACCCCTCCACTTT. It codes for CAIQGARNSPLHF.

The V call is TRBV11-2, the J call TRBJ1-1; possible D gene TRBD1, 6 bases. CDR3 length equals 14 residues. V dropped 7 bases and J dropped 5 bases, with 17 bases sitting between them. CDR1 is SGHAT, CDR2 FQNNGV, per germline. CDR3 DNA sequence: TGTGCCAGCACCCCTTTGGGGGCTGGGACTGAAGCTTTCTTT. Translation: CASTPLGAGTEAFF.

Turning to this clonotype: This may come from a read error, since a much larger clone is one base off. The CDR3 does not close with the conserved phenylalanine or tryptophan, likely indicating a read error. The rearrangement links TRBV30 to TRBJ1-2, with 10 bases aligning to TRBD1. CDR1 is GTSNPN and CDR2 is SVGIG in the germline V gene (reference sequence). After removal of 1 base from V and 2 bases from J, the junction contained 4 bases not matched to a gene. This CDR3 has 15 amino acids. In nucleotides, the CDR3 is TGTGCCTGGAGTGGACAGGGGGCGGCGAACTATGGCTACACCCTC. The encoded protein is CAWSGQGAANYGYTL.